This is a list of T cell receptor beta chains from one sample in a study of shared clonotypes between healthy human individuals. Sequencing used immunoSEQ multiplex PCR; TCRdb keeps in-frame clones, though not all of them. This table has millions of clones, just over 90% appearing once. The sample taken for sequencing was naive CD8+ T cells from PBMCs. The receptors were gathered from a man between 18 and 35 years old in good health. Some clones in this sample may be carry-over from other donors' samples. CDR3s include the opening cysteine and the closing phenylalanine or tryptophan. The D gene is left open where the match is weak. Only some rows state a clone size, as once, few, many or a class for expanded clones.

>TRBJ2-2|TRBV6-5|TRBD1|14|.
TGTGCCAGCAGTTACTCGACAGGGCCCGGGGAGCTGTTTTTT
CASSYSTGPGELFF
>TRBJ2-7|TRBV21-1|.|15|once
TGTGCCAGCAGCAGCCAGCGGGAGGACAACTTCGAGCAGTACTTC
CASSSQREDNFEQYF
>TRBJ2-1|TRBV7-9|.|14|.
TGTGCCAGCAGCTTAAGGTCTGAGCTTCCTGAGCAGTTCTTC
CASSLRSELPEQFF
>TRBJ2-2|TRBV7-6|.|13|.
TGTGCCAGCAGCTTAACGGCTACCCGGGAGCTGTTTTTT
CASSLTATRELFF
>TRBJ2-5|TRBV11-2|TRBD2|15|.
TGTGCCAGCAGCTTCAGGGTAGCGGGTGCAGAGACCCAGTACTTC
CASSFRVAGAETQYF
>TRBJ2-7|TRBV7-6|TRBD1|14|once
TGTGCCAGCAGCTCCGCACGGGACAGCTACGAGCAGTACTTC
CASSSARDSYEQYF
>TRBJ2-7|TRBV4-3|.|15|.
TGCGCCAGCAGCCAAGAGGCAGGGGAAGTCTACGAGCAGTACTTC
CASSQEAGEVYEQYF
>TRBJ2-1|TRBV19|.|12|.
TGTGCCTCAGGGGGGGCGGTTAGAGAGCAGTTCTTC
CASGGAVREQFF
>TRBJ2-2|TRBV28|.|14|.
TGTGCCAGCAGTTTAACAGGCTCAGACGGGGAGCTGTTTTTT
CASSLTGSDGELFF
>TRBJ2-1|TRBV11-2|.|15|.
TGTGCCAGCAGCTTGCTGGCGTCCCTTTACAATGAGCAGTTCTTC
CASSLLASLYNEQFF
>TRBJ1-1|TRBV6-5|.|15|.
TGTGCCAGCAGTTACTCGGCGGGGGCGAACACTGAAGCTTTCTTT
CASSYSAGANTEAFF
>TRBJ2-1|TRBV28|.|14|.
TGTGCCAGCAACGAGGGTGCCTCCTACAATGAGCAGTTCTTC
CASNEGASYNEQFF
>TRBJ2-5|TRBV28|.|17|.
TGTGCCAGCATCCCAAGGACACCCGGTGAGACCCAAGAGACCCAGTACTTC
CASIPRTPGETQETQYF
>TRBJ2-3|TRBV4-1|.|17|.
TGCGCCAGCACCCCAAATGGGGCAGGGACCATCACAGATACGCAGTATTTT
CASTPNGAGTITDTQYF
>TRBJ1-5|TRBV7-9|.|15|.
TGTGCCAGCAGCTTAGGCCCCTATAGCAATCAGCCCCAGCATTTT
CASSLGPYSNQPQHF
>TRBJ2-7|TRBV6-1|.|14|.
TGTGCCAGCAGTGAATGGGCAGCCTACTACGAGCAGTACTTC
CASSEWAAYYEQYF
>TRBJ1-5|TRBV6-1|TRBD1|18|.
TGTGCCAGCAGTGAAGCGAAGGGAGGGGGCTTAAGCAATCAGCCCCAGCATTTT
CASSEAKGGGLSNQPQHF
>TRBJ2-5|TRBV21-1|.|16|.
TGTGCCAGCAGCAAGATCCAGCGGGAGGATCGCGAGACCCAGTACTTC
CASSKIQREDRETQYF
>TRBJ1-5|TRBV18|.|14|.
TGTGCCAGCTCACGCGATATGGGGGATCAGCCCCAGCATTTT
CASSRDMGDQPQHF
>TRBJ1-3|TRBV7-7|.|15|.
TGTGCCAGCAGCTTAGCGCCCAGTCCTGGAAACACCATATATTTT
CASSLAPSPGNTIYF
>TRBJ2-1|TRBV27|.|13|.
TGTGCCGTTCTCGGTGCGGGGAGCGATGAGCAGTTCTTC
CAVLGAGSDEQFF
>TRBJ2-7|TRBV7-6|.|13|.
TGTGCCAGCAGACAGGAAAGCTCCTACGAGCAGTACTTC
CASRQESSYEQYF
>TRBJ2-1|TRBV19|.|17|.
TGTGCCAGTAGTATAGATCACCTCACGGTAGGAGGGAATGAGCAGTTCTTC
CASSIDHLTVGGNEQFF
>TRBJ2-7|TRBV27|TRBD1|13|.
TGTGCCAGCAGCATCCGGGACAGGGGTGAGCAGTACTTC
CASSIRDRGEQYF
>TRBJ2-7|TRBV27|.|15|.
TGTGCCAGCACCCTACTCCGGGACGGCTCCTACGAGCAGTACTTC
CASTLLRDGSYEQYF
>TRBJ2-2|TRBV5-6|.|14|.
TGTGCCAGCAGCTTGGTCCCGAACACCGGGGAGCTGTTTTTT
CASSLVPNTGELFF
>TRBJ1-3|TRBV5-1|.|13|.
TGCGCCAGCAGCTTAGGGTCTGGAAACACCATATATTTT
CASSLGSGNTIYF
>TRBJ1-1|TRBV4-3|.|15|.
TGCGCCAGCAGCCAAGATCCAGGTGTGAACACTGAAGCTTTCTTT
CASSQDPGVNTEAFF
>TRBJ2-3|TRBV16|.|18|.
TGTGCCAGCAGCCAATCGTTTGGGAGTCTCGAATCCACAGATACGCAGTATTTT
CASSQSFGSLESTDTQYF
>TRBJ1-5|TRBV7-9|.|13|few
TGTGCCAGCAGCCAGGGGAGCAATCAGCCCCAGCATTTT
CASSQGSNQPQHF
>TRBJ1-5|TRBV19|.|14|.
TGTGCCAGTAGACTGACAGACGGCAATCAGCCCCAGCATTTT
CASRLTDGNQPQHF
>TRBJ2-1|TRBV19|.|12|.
TGTGCCAGTAGTATGACTTGGGATGAGCAGTTCTTC
CASSMTWDEQFF
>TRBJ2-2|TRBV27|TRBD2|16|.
TGTGCCAGCAGTTTAATCGGGACTAGCGGCCCCGGGGAGCTGTTTTTT
CASSLIGTSGPGELFF
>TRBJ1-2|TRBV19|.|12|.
TGTGCCAGTAGTATAGATCGGGAGGGCTACACCTTC
CASSIDREGYTF
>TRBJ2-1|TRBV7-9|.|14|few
TGTGCCAGCAGCACCCAGGCTGTTTACAATGAGCAGTTCTTC
CASSTQAVYNEQFF
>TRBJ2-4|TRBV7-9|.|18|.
TGTGCCAGCAGCTTGTCGGCTCGAGTCCCAAAGGGGGAGGACATTCAGTACTTC
CASSLSARVPKGEDIQYF
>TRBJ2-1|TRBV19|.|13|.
TGTGCCAGTAGTGAGCGGGCAGGCCATGAGCAGTTCTTC
CASSERAGHEQFF
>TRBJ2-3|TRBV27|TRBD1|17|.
TGTGCCAGCAGTTTATACGGGACAGGGGAGTTCACAGATACGCAGTATTTT
CASSLYGTGEFTDTQYF
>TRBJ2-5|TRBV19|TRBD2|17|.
TGTGCCAGTAGTGTCTCTAGCGGGAGGGCCGTGAAGGAGACCCAGTACTTC
CASSVSSGRAVKETQYF
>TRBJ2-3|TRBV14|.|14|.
TGTGCCAGCAGCCACAGGACAGTCGGAGATACGCAGTATTTT
CASSHRTVGDTQYF
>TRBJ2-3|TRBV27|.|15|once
TGTGCCAGCAGTTTATTGGAGGGGGCATCGGATACGCAGTATTTT
CASSLLEGASDTQYF
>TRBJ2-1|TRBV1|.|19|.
TGCACCAGCAGCCTCGACCCAGGCCCCAGGGGGGTATCCTACAATGAGCAGTTCTTC
CTSSLDPGPRGVSYNEQFF
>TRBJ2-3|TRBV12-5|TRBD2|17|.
TGTGCTAGTGGTTCCAGGGGACTAGCGGGAGATGCAGATACGCAGTATTTT
CASGSRGLAGDADTQYF
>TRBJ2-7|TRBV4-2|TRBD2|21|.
TGTGCCAGCAGCCAAGAGTCCTTCGCGGGAGTCGGCCCGGAACCTTCCTACGAGCAGTACTTC
CASSQESFAGVGPEPSYEQYF
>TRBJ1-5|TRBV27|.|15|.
TGTGCCAGCAGTTTGGGCCCTGGGGGGGGACAGCCCCAGCATTTT
CASSLGPGGGQPQHF